This T cell receptor (beta chain) appears in the sequencing data of a study of blood T cell repertoires in COVID-19 (dated by TCRdb to the early 2020s). Study-wide context: The collaborator samples originated in the United States, Italy and Spain and spanned the acute and convalescent phases of COVID-19. The repertoires were made available in a free public database intended to serve as a resource for research on the immune response to SARS-CoV-2. Where HLA class I and class II types were available, the types were taken from metadata supplied by the sample provider, not from assay-based typing. The samples were drawn from the first 160 participants of the ongoing ImmuneRACE study and from some 1,300 subjects provided by 6 global collaborators. Deeply sampled blood TCRbeta repertoires from subjects exposed to, actively infected with, or recovered from COVID-19 were included in the dataset. The material from the prospective study consisted of cDNA or gDNA derived from T cells, B-cell-depleted T cells, or PBMCs. A de-identified subject ID, COVID-19 status, age in years and sex were almost always included in the sample metadata. Findings and caveats that apply to the study as a whole: How much clinical and demographic metadata was included differed by source and by participant, and the metadata was provided uncurated.

The immunoSEQ Assay, a bias-controlled multiplex PCR, was used to amplify TCRbeta CDR3 regions from genomic DNA. Under the source paper's analysis protocol: The number of nucleated cells in each sample was estimated from the amplification of reference gene primers within the assay. To quantify the absolute abundance of each unique TCRbeta CDR3 rearrangement, sequence reads were collapsed and filtered. For each sample, productive Simpson clonality was calculated as the square root of Simpson's diversity index over productive rearrangements. This is the immuneACCESS table as TCRdb keeps it, with only in-frame sequences that have V and J called. A part of the clones is gone; compared with another copy, unresolved V genes explain less than half, and the rest is unexplained. That table is the source of V, J and clone size, and D and trimming were worked out from the DNA. Across this sample there are about 250,000 clones, with about nine tenths seen only once. Clones ranked in the top ten supply 1.6% of the sample.

Samples from volunteer blood donors who had recovered from COVID-19 were contributed by a second Seattle source. Whole blood was collected in K2EDTA tubes by collaborating institutions according to the institutions' own protocols. For TCRbeta analysis, collaborators shipped samples as frozen whole blood, isolated PBMCs, or DNA extracted from either of those sample types. In the case of this clone: Which antigen it targets is not known. Within one base of it there is no much larger clone, and no base qualities were kept.

CDR1 and CDR2 (SGHRS, YFSETQ) derive from the germline V gene. Counted from cysteine to phenylalanine, this CDR3 has 15 amino acids. The read is trimmed to its CDR3 DNA, 45 bases read in frame from base 1. V lost 0 bases and J lost 6 bases, and the count of bases not matched to a germline gene is 6. The specimen was peripheral blood. The chain is made from TRBV5-1 and TRBJ1-2, with TRBD1 matching 9 junction bases. The receptor's source is a woman in her sixties who had recovered from COVID-19. Read as DNA, the sequence is TGCGCCAGCAGCTTGGGGGACAGGGCGTTCGATGGCTACACCTTC. Its translation is CASSLGDRAFDGYTF.